The 25 T cell receptor beta chains presented below share a single source sample, sequenced in a study of cytomegalovirus exposure and HLA in healthy donors. The PCR made use of 60 Vbeta and 13 Jbeta primers. Generated by immunoSEQ multiplex PCR, the TCRdb table keeps only in-frame clones and is missing some. The sample comprises 65,000 to 90,000 clones, approximately 80% of which are singletons, and 8% to 9% rests with the top ten. The sequenced sample consisted of PBMCs. The source is a woman in her thirties or forties in good health and CMV-seropositive.

J is TRBJ2-1 and V is TRBV5-1; 10 nucleotides align to TRBD1. The CDR3 runs to 12 residues. From germline, CDR1 is SGHRS and CDR2 YFSETQ. V lost 7 bases to trimming and J lost 9 bases; unmatched junction nucleotides: 4. CDR3 residues: CASGTGDGEQFF. In DNA form, the CDR3 reads TGCGCCAGCGGGACAGGGGATGGTGAGCAGTTCTTC. The variable domain in full, with the rest retrieved from reference TRBV5-1 and TRBJ2-1, is KAGVTQTPRYLIKTRGQQVTLSCSPISGHRSVSWYQQTPGQGLQFLFEYFSETQRNKGNFPGRFSGRQFSNSRSEMNVSTLELGDSALYLCASGTGDGEQFFGPGTRLTVL.

Only a few counts were recorded for this clone. The chain joins TRBV30 to TRBJ1-6, with TRBD1 identical over 9 bases. V shed 8 bases and J 7 bases; nucleotides not matched to a gene: 3. From germline, CDR1 is GTSNPN and CDR2 SVGIG (reference sequence). CDR3 length: 12 residues. The CDR3 bases are TGTGCCGGGGACAGGGAAAATTCACCCCTCCACTTT. Amino acid sequence: CAGDRENSPLHF.

The chain is built from TRBV5-1 and TRBJ2-5; 8 positions match TRBD2. The CDR3 spans 16 residues. With 3 bases clipped from V and 1 base from J, the junction kept 8 bases outside the gene matches. Germline V gives CDR1 SGHRS, CDR2 YFSETQ. This chain's CDR3 is CASSSGTSFSQETQYF. CDR3 bases: TGCGCCAGCAGCTCGGGGACTAGTTTCTCCCAAGAGACCCAGTACTTC. Based on the CDR3 plus reference TRBV5-1 and TRBJ2-5, the full variable domain is KAGVTQTPRYLIKTRGQQVTLSCSPISGHRSVSWYQQTPGQGLQFLFEYFSETQRNKGNFPGRFSGRQFSNSRSEMNVSTLELGDSALYLCASSSGTSFSQETQYFGPGTRLLVL.

This clone was recorded once. The gene calls are TRBV9 and TRBJ2-6; D ambiguous. Germline V gene lookup returns CDR1 SGDLS and CDR2 YYNGEE. This CDR3 has 17 amino acids. V lost 4 bases, J lost 2 bases, and 16 bases lay in between. In DNA form, the CDR3 reads TGTGCCAGCAGCTCCACGAAACCTGCGGCTGGGGCCAACGTCCTGACTTTC. Protein: CASSSTKPAAGANVLTF.

This chain joins TRBV9 and TRBJ1-3; perhaps TRBD1 as D (6 bases). The CDR3 sequence is 17 residues long. The germline V and J ends were trimmed by 4 bases and 3 bases, with 20 bases remaining between them. CDR1 and CDR2 from the germline V gene are SGDLS and YYNGEE. DNA for the CDR3: TGTGCCAGCAGCTCCCGTATGGCCGGACAGTATGGAAACACCATATATTTT. The encoded protein is CASSSRMAGQYGNTIYF.

CDR3 DNA: TGCGCCAGCAGCCCGGGACAGCAAAACACTGAAGCTTTCTTT. Its protein is CASSPGQQNTEAFF. V usage is TRBV5-1 and J usage is TRBJ1-1, with 7 bases matching TRBD1. The CDR3 extends over 14 amino acids. V shed 4 bases and J 2 bases; nucleotides not matched to a gene: 5. Per the germline V gene, CDR1 is SGHRS and CDR2 is YFSETQ.

The chain employs TRBV19 and TRBJ2-5; TRBD1 matches at 12 bases. The CDR3 is 14 residues long. Germline V gives CDR1 LNHDA, CDR2 SQIVND (reference sequence). The V segment lost 4 bases and the J segment 5 bases; nucleotides outside the gene matches: 2. The CDR3 nucleotides read TGTGCCAGTAGTAGGGACAGGGGGCTCGAGACCCAGTACTTC. Its protein product is CASSRDRGLETQYF.

The genes are TRBV5-1 and TRBJ2-3, with 11 bases aligning to TRBD2. The germline CDR1 and CDR2 sequences are SGHRS and YFSETQ. The CDR3 is 17 residues long. The V and J ends lost 4 bases and 2 bases, in that order; junction bases with no gene match: 9. CDR3 in amino acids: CASSVSIAGGPTDTQYF. As DNA, the CDR3 is TGCGCCAGCAGCGTGAGCATAGCGGGGGGGCCCACAGATACGCAGTATTTT.

V usage is TRBV5-6 and J usage is TRBJ1-1; 9 positions agree with TRBD1. The germline CDR1 and CDR2 sequences are SGHDT and YYEEEE. This CDR3 has 14 residues. Trimming removed 4 bases from V and 5 bases from J; junction bases left unmatched: 6. CDR3 in DNA: TGTGCCAGCAGCGGTTACGGACAGGGGACTGAAGCTTTCTTT. This codes for CASSGYGQGTEAFF.

The chain joins TRBV19 to TRBJ2-7; D is possibly TRBD2 (6 bases). The CDR3 extends over 13 amino acids. V was cut by 5 bases and J by 3 bases, with 11 bases left in between. Germline V gene data show CDR1 as LNHDA and CDR2 as SQIVND (reference sequence). CDR3 DNA sequence: TGTGCCAGTAGTGCGGGACGGAACTACGAGCAGTACTTC. Protein sequence: CASSAGRNYEQYF.

The chain links TRBV7-2 to TRBJ2-6, with TRBD2 as a possible D gene (7 bases). The length of the CDR3 is 16 residues. Germline values: CDR1 SGHTA, CDR2 FQGNSA. The V and J ends lost 6 bases and 3 bases respectively, with 15 bases between them. The CDR3 sequence is CASRSPGGRGANVLTF. Here the CDR3 DNA reads TGTGCCAGCAGGTCCCCCGGGGGGCGTGGGGCCAACGTCCTGACTTTC.

This clone was recorded once. This chain connects TRBV19 to TRBJ2-3; TRBD1 matches 8 bases. CDR1 and CDR2 (germline): LNHDA, SQIVND (reference sequence). This CDR3 spans 15 amino acids. V lost 5 bases to trimming and J lost 0 bases; unmatched junction nucleotides: 4. CDR3 protein: CASSETGVSTDTQYF. Here the CDR3 DNA reads TGTGCCAGTAGTGAGACAGGGGTAAGCACAGATACGCAGTATTTT.

V and J are TRBV30 and TRBJ1-2, with TRBD1 matching 10 bases. The CDR3 is 15 amino acids. Germline trimming cut 0 bases from V and 5 bases from J; bases unmatched to any gene: 6. CDR1 and CDR2 from the germline V gene are GTSNPN and SVGIG (reference sequence). The CDR3 here is CAWSVLRTGGYGYTF. The CDR3 DNA follows: TGTGCCTGGAGTGTACTCAGGACAGGGGGGTATGGCTACACCTTC.

J is TRBJ1-2 and V is TRBV19; 9 bases agree with TRBD1. Losses at the gene ends were 3 bases for V and 2 bases for J; bases not matched to a gene: 4. Germline CDR1 reads LNHDA; CDR2 reads SQIVND (reference sequence). The CDR3 is 15 amino acids. CDR3 region: CASSMPGTGNYGYTF. The CDR3 coding sequence is TGTGCCAGTAGTATGCCGGGGACAGGGAACTATGGCTACACCTTC.

The chain recombines TRBV28 with TRBJ2-1; no clear D. This CDR3 is 11 amino acids long. The V gene's germline CDR1 is MDHEN and CDR2 SYDVKM. Trimming took off 4 bases at V and 8 bases at J, with 6 bases between the two ends. CDR3: CASSSGYEQFF. DNA of the CDR3: TGTGCCAGCAGTTCAGGCTATGAGCAGTTCTTC.

The rearrangement links TRBV28 to TRBJ2-5, with a possible D match to TRBD1 (5 bases). The DNA matches TRBJ2-7 better at its end, which makes the J call doubtful. This CDR3 comprises 12 residues. Germline V lookup: CDR1 MDHEN, CDR2 SYDVKM. CDR3 nucleotide sequence: TGTGCCAGCAGTAGACAGTCCTACGAGCAGTACTTC. Residues: CASSRQSYEQYF.

The chain has TRBV7-2 and TRBJ2-3; D gene unclear. The CDR3 runs to 15 residues. Germline V gene data show CDR1 as SGHTA and CDR2 as FQGNSA. The V and J ends lost 2 bases and 0 bases respectively, with 9 bases between them. For the CDR3, the DNA is TGTGCCAGCAGCTTAAGTAGCTCTAGCACAGATACGCAGTATTTT. It encodes CASSLSSSSTDTQYF. Drawing the rest from reference TRBV7-2 and TRBJ2-3, the complete variable domain is GAGVSQSPSNKVTEKGKDVELRCDPISGHTALYWYRQSLGQGLEFLIYFQGNSAPDKSGLPSDRFSAERTGGSVSTLTIQRTQQEDSAVYLCASSLSSSSTDTQYFGPGTRLTVL.

V and J are TRBV18 and TRBJ1-3; D not resolved. V lost 3 bases to trimming and J lost 2 bases, with 11 bases between them. The CDR3 spans 15 residues. In germline, CDR1 is KGHSH, CDR2 LQKENI. In DNA form, the CDR3 reads TGTGCCAGCTCACCCCAGTCGAGGCCTGGAAACACCATATATTTT. As protein: CASSPQSRPGNTIYF.

This chain connects TRBV19 to TRBJ1-6, with TRBD1 matching 10 bases. Germline CDR1 is LNHDA and CDR2 is SQIVND (reference sequence). The CDR3 contains 15 residues. J gave up 10 bases and V 7 bases, and 10 bases lay outside the gene matches. This CDR3 reads CASTTVGTGVSPLHF. The CDR3 region has the DNA TGTGCCAGTACCACAGTCGGGACAGGGGTATCACCCCTCCACTTT. The full variable domain, with the rest looked up from reference TRBV19 and TRBJ1-6, is DGGITQSPKYLFRKEGQNVTLSCEQNLNHDAMYWYRQDPGQGLRLIYYSQIVNDFQKGDIAEGYSVSREKKESFPLTVTSAQKNPTAFYLCASTTVGTGVSPLHFGNGTRLTVT.

This clone appeared a single time. The chain employs TRBV6-5 and TRBJ1-1; tentative D call: TRBD1 (5 bases). V was clipped by 0 bases and J by 5 bases, with 13 bases between them. Germline-derived CDR1 and CDR2 are MNHEY and SVGAGI. This CDR3 region has 15 residues. The CDR3 region is CASSYSAGRGTEAFF. DNA for the CDR3: TGTGCCAGCAGTTACTCGGCGGGGCGGGGGACTGAAGCTTTCTTT.

This clone occurred once. As DNA, the CDR3 is TGTGCCAGCAGTACCGGGACAGGGGGCACTGAAGCTTTCTTT. This encodes CASSTGTGGTEAFF. This chain connects TRBV6-1 to TRBJ1-1; 11 bases line up with TRBD1. This CDR3 has 14 residues. J was trimmed by 4 bases and V by 5 bases; bases with no gene match: 3. Germline CDR1 reads MNHNS; CDR2 reads SASEGT.

The V and J genes are TRBV15 and TRBJ1-6; D is uncertain. Germline CDR1 reads LNHNV; CDR2 reads YYDKDF (reference sequence). This CDR3 spans 16 amino acids. Between the trimmed V and J ends, which lost 0 bases and 9 bases, there was a span of 15 bases. For the CDR3, the DNA is TGTGCCACCAGCAGAGATGCCGGCAGGTCGAGTTCACCCCTCCACTTT. It specifies CATSRDAGRSSSPLHF.

The chain carries TRBV28 and TRBJ2-5; D remains unclear. The germline V gene encodes CDR1 MDHEN and CDR2 SYDVKM. There are 13 residues in the CDR3. V lost 2 bases, J lost 2 bases, and 6 bases lay in between. Here the CDR3 reads CASSLTEQETQYF. In DNA form, the CDR3 reads TGTGCCAGCAGTTTAACAGAGCAAGAGACCCAGTACTTC.

The chain uses TRBV28 and TRBJ1-2; 8 nucleotides match TRBD1. Germline lookup yields CDR1 MDHEN and CDR2 SYDVKM. V gave up 3 bases and J gave up 3 bases; unmatched junction bases: 6. CDR3 length equals 15 residues. In nucleotides, the CDR3 is TGTGCCAGCAGTTTCCCGACAGGGGAGGACTATGGCTACACCTTC. This gives the protein CASSFPTGEDYGYTF.

This clone was picked up one time. The rearrangement uses TRBV30 and TRBJ2-7, with D perhaps matching TRBD1 (6 bases). From germline, CDR1 is GTSNPN and CDR2 SVGIG (reference sequence). V shed 5 bases and J shed 3 bases, with 20 bases lying between them. The CDR3 runs to 15 residues. The DNA for the CDR3 is TGTGCCTGGTTTGCAGGGGCTAGCAGATTCTACGAGCAGTACTTC. This gives the protein CAWFAGASRFYEQYF.